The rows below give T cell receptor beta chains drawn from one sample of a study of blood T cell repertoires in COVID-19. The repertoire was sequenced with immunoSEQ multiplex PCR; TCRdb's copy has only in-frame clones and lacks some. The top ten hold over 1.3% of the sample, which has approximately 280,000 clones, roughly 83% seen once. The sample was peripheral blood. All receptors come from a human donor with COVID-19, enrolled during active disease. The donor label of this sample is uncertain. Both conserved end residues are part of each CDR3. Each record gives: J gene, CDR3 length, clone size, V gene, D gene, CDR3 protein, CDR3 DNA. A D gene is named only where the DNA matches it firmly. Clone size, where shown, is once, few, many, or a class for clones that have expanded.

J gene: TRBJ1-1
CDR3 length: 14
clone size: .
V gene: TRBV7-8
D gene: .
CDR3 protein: CASRQTFGATEAFF
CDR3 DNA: TGTGCCAGCAGACAGACTTTTGGGGCCACTGAAGCTTTCTTT

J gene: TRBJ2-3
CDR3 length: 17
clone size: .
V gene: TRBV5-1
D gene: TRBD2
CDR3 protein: CASSQLLAGGAQDTQYF
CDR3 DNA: TGCGCCAGCAGCCAACTTCTAGCGGGAGGGGCCCAAGATACGCAGTATTTT

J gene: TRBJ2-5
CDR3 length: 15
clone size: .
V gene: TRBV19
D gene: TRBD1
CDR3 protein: CASTPDRGGMETQYF
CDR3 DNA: TGTGCCAGTACCCCGGACAGGGGAGGAATGGAGACCCAGTACTTC

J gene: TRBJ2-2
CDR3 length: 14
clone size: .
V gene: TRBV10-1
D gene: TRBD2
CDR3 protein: CASRLAAATGELFF
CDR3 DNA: TGCGCCAGCAGACTAGCGGCGGCCACCGGGGAGCTGTTTTTT

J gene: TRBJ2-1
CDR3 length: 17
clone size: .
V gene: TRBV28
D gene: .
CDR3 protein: CASSSRAQGGNYNEQFF
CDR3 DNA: TGTGCCAGCAGTTCAAGAGCTCAGGGGGGAAACTACAATGAGCAGTTCTTC

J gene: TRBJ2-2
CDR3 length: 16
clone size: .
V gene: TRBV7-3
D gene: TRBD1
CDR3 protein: CASSPYRTGNTGELFF
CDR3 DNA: TGTGCCAGCAGTCCCTATCGGACAGGCAACACCGGGGAGCTGTTTTTT

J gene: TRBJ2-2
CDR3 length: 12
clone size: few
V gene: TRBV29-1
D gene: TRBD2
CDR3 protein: CSAASGGGELFF
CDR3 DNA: TGCAGCGCCGCGTCGGGGGGCGGGGAGCTGTTTTTT

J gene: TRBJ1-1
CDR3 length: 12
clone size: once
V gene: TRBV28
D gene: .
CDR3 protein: CASRTSGGEAFF
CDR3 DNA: TGTGCCAGCAGAACATCGGGGGGGGAAGCTTTCTTT

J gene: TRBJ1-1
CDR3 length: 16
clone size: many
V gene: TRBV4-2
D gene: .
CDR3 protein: CASSQDRTALNTEAFF
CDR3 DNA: TGTGCCAGCAGCCAAGATCGCACAGCCTTGAACACTGAAGCTTTCTTT

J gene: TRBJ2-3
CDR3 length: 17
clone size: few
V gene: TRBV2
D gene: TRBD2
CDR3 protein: CASSGGIAGSSTDTQYF
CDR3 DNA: TGTGCCAGCAGTGGGGGTATAGCGGGTTCCAGCACAGATACGCAGTATTTT

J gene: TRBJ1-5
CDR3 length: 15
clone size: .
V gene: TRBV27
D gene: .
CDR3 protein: CASSSWTANNQPQHF
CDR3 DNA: TGTGCCAGCAGTTCCTGGACAGCGAACAATCAGCCCCAGCATTTT

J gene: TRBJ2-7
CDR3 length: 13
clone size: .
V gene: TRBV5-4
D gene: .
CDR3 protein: CASSLTGSYEQYF
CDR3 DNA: TGTGCCAGCAGCTTGACTGGTTCCTACGAGCAGTACTTC

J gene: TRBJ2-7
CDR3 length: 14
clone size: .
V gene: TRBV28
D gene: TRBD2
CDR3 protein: CASTPGLAGHEQYF
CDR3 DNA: TGTGCCAGCACACCAGGACTAGCGGGTCACGAGCAGTACTTC

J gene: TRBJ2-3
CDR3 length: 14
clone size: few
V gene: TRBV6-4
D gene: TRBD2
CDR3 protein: CASKKGGQGDTQYF
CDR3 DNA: TGTGCCAGCAAGAAGGGAGGGCAAGGTGATACGCAGTATTTT

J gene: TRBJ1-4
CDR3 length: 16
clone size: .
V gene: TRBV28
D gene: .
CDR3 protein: CASSSPQAATNEKLFF
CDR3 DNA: TGTGCCAGCAGTTCCCCTCAGGCAGCAACTAATGAAAAACTGTTTTTT

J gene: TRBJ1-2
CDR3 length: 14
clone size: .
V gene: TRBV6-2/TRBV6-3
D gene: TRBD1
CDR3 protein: CASSTLGQDYGYTF
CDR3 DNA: TGTGCCAGCAGTACGTTAGGACAGGACTATGGCTACACCTTC

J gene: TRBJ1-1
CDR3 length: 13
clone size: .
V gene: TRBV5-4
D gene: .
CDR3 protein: CASSLDHPGGAFF
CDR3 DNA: TGTGCCAGCAGCTTGGACCACCCAGGTGGGGCTTTCTTT